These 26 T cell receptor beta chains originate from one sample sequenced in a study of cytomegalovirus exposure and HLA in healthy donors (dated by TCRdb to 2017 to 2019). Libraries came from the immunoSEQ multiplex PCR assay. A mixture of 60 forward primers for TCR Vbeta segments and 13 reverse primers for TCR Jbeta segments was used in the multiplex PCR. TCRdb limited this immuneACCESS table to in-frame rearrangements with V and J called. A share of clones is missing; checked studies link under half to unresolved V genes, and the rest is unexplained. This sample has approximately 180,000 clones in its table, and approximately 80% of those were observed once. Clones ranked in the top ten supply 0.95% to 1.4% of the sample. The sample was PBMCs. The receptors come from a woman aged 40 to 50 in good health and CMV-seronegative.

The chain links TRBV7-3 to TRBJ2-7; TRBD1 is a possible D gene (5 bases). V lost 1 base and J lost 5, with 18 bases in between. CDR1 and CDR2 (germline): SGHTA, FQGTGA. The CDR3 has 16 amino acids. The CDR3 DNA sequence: TGTGCCAGCAGCTTAAGGTCAGGGCCCTCCCAGGACGAGCAGTACTTC. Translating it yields CASSLRSGPSQDEQYF.

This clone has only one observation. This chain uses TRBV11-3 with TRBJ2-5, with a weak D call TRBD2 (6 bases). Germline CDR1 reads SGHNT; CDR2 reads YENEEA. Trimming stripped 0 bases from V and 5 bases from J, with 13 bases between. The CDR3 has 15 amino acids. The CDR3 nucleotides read TGTGCCAGCAGCTTAGATTCGGGAGTTAGGGAGACCCAGTACTTC. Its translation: CASSLDSGVRETQYF.

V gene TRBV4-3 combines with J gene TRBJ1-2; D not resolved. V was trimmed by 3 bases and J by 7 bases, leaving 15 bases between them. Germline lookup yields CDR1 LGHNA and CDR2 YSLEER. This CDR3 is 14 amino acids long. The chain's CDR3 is CASSQRPNTGGYTF. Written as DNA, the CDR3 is TGCGCCAGCAGCCAGCGCCCCAATACGGGTGGCTACACCTTC.

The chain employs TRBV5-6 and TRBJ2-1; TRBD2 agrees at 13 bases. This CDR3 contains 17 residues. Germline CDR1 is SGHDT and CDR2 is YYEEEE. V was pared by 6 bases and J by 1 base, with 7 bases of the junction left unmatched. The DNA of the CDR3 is TGTGCCAGCAACGGACTAGCGGGAGTACAATCCTACAATGAGCAGTTCTTC. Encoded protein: CASNGLAGVQSYNEQFF.

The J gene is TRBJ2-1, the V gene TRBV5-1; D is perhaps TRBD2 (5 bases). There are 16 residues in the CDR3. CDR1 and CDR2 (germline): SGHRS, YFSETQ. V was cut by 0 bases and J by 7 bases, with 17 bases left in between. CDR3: CASSLEQRMGINEQFF. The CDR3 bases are TGCGCCAGCAGCTTGGAACAGCGGATGGGGATAAATGAGCAGTTCTTC.

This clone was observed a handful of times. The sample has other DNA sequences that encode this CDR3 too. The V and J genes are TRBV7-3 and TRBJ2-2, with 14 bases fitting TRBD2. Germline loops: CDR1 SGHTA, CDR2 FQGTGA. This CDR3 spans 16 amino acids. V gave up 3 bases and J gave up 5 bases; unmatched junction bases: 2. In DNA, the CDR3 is TGTGCCAGCAGCTTGGGACTAGCGGGAGCAACCGGGGAGCTGTTTTTT. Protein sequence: CASSLGLAGATGELFF.

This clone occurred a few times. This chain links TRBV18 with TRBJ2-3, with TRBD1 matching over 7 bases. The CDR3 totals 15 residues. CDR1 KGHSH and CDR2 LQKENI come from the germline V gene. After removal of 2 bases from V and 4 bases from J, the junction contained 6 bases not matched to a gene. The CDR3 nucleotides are TGTGCCAGCTCACCAGACAGGGCGGTCTCAGATACGCAGTATTTT. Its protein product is CASSPDRAVSDTQYF.

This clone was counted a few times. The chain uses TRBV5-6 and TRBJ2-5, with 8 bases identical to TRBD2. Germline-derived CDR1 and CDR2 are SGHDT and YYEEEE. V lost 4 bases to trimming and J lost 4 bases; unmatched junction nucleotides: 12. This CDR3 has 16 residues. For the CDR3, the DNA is TGTGCCAGCAGCCCTGACACTAGGCGGGAGGTAGAGACCCAGTACTTC. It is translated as CASSPDTRREVETQYF.

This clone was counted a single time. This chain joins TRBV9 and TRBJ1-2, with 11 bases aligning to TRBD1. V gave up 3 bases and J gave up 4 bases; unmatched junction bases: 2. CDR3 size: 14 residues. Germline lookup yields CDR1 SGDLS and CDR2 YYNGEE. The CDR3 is CASSGGTGGYGYTF. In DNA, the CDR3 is TGTGCCAGCAGCGGGGGGACAGGGGGCTATGGCTACACCTTC. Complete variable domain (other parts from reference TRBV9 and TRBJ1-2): DSGVTQTPKHLITATGQRVTLRCSPRSGDLSVYWYQQSLDQGLQFLIQYYNGEERAKGNILERFSAQQFPDLHSELNLSSLELGDSALYFCASSGGTGGYGYTFGSGTRLTVV.

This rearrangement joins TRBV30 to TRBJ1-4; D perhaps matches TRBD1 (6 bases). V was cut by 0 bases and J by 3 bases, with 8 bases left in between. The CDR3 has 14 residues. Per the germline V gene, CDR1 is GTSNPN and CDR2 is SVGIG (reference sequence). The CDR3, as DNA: TGTGCCTGGAGTGTACAGGGCGCTAATGAAAAACTGTTTTTT. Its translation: CAWSVQGANEKLFF.

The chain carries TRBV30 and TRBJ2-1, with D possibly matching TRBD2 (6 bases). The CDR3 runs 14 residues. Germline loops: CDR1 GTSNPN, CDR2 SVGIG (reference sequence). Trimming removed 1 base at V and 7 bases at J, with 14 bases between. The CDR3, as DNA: TGTGCCTGGAGTGGACTAGTGTGGCCTAATGAGCAGTTCTTC. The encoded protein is CAWSGLVWPNEQFF.

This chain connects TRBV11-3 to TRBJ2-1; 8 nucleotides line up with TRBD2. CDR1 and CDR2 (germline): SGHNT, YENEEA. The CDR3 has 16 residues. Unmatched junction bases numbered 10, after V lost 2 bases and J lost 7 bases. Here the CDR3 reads CASSLWSGSEGNEQFF. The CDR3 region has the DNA TGTGCCAGCAGCTTATGGAGCGGGAGCGAGGGGAATGAGCAGTTCTTC.

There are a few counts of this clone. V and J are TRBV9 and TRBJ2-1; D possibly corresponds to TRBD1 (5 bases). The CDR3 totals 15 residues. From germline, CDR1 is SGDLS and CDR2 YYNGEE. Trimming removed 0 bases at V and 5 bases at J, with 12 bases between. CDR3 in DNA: TGTGCCAGCAGCGTAGGAGAAATAGGGGACAATGAGCAGTTCTTC. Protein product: CASSVGEIGDNEQFF.

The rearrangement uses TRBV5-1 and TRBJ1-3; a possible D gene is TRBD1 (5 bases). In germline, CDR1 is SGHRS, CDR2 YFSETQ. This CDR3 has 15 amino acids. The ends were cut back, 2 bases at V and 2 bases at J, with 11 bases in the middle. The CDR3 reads CASSLGVAAGNTIYF. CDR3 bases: TGCGCCAGCAGCTTAGGGGTGGCGGCTGGAAACACCATATATTTT.

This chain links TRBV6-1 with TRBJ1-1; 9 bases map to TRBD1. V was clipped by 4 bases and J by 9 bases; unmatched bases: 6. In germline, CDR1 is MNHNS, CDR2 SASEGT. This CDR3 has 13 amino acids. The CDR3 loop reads CASSAGQGSQAFF. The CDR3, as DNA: TGTGCCAGCAGTGCAGGACAGGGGTCACAAGCTTTCTTT.

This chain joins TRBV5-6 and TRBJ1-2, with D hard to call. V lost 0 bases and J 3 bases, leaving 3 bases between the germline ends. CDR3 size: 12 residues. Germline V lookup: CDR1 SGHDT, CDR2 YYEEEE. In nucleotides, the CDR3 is TGTGCCAGCAGCTTGGCTGACTATGGCTACACCTTC. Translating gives CASSLADYGYTF.

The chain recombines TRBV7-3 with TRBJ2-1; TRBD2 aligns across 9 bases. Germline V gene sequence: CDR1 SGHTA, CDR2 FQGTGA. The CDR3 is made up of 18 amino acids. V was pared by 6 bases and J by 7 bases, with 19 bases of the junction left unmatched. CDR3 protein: CASSHPPGSSGSVNEQFF. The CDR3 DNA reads TGTGCCAGCAGTCATCCACCTGGGAGTAGCGGGAGTGTGAATGAGCAGTTCTTC.

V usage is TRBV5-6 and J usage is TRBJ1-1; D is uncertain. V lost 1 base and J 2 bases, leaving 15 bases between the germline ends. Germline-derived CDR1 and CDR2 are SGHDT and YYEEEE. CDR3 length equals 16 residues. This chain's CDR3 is CASSLFGRVLNTEAFF. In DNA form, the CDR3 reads TGTGCCAGCAGCTTGTTTGGGAGGGTCTTAAACACTGAAGCTTTCTTT.

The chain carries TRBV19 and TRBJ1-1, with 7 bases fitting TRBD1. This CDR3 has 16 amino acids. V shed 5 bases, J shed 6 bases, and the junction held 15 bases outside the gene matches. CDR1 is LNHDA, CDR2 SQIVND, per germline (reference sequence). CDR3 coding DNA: TGTGCCAGTAGTCTCGGTTCAGGGGGTCGTACCGCTGAAGCTTTCTTT. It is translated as CASSLGSGGRTAEAFF. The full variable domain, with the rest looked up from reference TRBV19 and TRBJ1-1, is DGGITQSPKYLFRKEGQNVTLSCEQNLNHDAMYWYRQDPGQGLRLIYYSQIVNDFQKGDIAEGYSVSREKKESFPLTVTSAQKNPTAFYLCASSLGSGGRTAEAFFGQGTRLTVV.

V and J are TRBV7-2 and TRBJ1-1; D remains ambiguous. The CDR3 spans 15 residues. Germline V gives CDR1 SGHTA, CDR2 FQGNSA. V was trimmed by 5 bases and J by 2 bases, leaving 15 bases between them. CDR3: CASSHHRGGNTEAFF. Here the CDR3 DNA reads TGTGCCAGCAGCCATCATAGAGGCGGCAACACTGAAGCTTTCTTT.

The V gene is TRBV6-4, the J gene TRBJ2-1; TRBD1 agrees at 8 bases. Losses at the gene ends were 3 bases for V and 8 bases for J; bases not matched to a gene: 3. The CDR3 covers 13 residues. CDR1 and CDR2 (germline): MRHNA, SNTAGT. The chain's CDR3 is CASSETGDYEQFF. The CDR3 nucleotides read TGTGCCAGCAGTGAGACAGGGGACTATGAGCAGTTCTTC.

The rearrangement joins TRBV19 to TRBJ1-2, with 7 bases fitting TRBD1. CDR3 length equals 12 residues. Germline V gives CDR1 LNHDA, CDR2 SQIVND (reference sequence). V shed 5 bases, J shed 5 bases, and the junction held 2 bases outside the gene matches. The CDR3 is CASSDRVYGYTF. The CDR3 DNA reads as TGTGCCAGTAGTGACAGGGTGTATGGCTACACCTTC.

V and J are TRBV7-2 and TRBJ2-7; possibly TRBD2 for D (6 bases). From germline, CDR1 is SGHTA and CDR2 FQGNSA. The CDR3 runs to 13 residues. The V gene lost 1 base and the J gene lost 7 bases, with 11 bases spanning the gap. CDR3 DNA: TGTGCCAGCAGCTTAGTTGGGGGAGGAGAGCAGTACTTC. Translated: CASSLVGGGEQYF.

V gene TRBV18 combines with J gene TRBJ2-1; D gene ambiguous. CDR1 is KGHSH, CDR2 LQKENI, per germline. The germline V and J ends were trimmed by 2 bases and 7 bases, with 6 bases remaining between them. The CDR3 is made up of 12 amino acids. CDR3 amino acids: CASSPMENEQFF. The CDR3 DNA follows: TGTGCCAGCTCACCAATGGAGAATGAGCAGTTCTTC.

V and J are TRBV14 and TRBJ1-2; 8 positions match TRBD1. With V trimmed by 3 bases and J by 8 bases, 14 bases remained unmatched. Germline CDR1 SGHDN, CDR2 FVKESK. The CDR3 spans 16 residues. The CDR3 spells CASSQGQANYGLGYTF. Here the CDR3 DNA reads TGTGCCAGCAGCCAGGGACAGGCGAACTATGGCTTGGGCTACACCTTC.

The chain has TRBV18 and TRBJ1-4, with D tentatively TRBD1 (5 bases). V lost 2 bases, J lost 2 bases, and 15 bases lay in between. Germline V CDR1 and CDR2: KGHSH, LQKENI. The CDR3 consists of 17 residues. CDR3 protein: CASSPRFRGVTNEKLFF. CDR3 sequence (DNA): TGTGCCAGCTCACCAAGATTTCGGGGGGTTACTAATGAAAAACTGTTTTTT.